Detailed here is one T cell receptor beta chain. The antigen is unknown. PCR involved 60 Vbeta and 13 Jbeta primers. The repertoire was sequenced with immunoSEQ multiplex PCR; TCRdb's copy has only in-frame clones and lacks some. The data contain over 75,000 clones, around 84% of them singletons. The source of the sample is a study of cytomegalovirus exposure and HLA in healthy donors. Study conclusions and caveats: Clonal expansion was found to be greater in HLA-associated TCR beta chains than in equally common others in a later analysis. DRB1 had the most TCR associations and HLA-C the fewest, a later analysis found, with rates varying by HLA locus.

The CDR3 contains 14 residues. The trim removed 4 bases at V and 7 bases at J, leaving 3 bases unmatched. Germline V gene sequence: CDR1 SGHRS, CDR2 YFSETQ. Source material: PBMCs. The genes are TRBV5-1 and TRBJ1-6, with 9 positions matching TRBD1. This TCR was sampled from a woman aged 45 to 65 in good health and CMV-seronegative. CDR3 coding DNA: TGCGCCAGCAGCCGGGACAGGGAAAATTCACCCCTCCACTTT. Amino acid sequence: CASSRDRENSPLHF.